This record covers a single T cell receptor (beta chain). Antigen specificity is unknown. Generated by immunoSEQ multiplex PCR, the TCRdb table keeps only in-frame clones and is missing some. The table records some 67,000 clones, over 75% of them present only once. The data derive from a study of OX40 agonist ivuxolimab in advanced cancers. Whole-study context: At roughly 80% male, the cohort had a mean age of around 56 years, ranging from about 23 to 80.

Study-level findings and limits: Among T cells, CD8+ cells averaged more expanded clones than CD4+ cells. Among the lowest levels of clonal expansion were found in partial responders at 0.1-3.0 mg/kg.

This CDR3 is built from 14 residues. V shed 2 bases, J shed 3 bases, and the junction held 1 base outside the gene matches. The germline V gene encodes CDR1 MNHNY and CDR2 SVGAGI (reference sequence). Blood specimens came from baseline, cycle 4 day 1, and cycle 7 day 1. This sample comprised CD4+ or CD8+ T cells sorted from blood, obtained in a trial of the OX40 agonist ivuxolimab. The clonotype originates from an adult with an advanced solid tumor such as melanoma, head and neck, liver or kidney cancer. This chain joins TRBV6-6 and TRBJ1-1; 9 bases map to TRBD1. CDR3 residues: CASSYRTGDTEAFF. The CDR3 DNA follows: TGTGCCAGCAGTTACCGGACAGGGGACACTGAAGCTTTCTTT.